One sample yielded the 6 T cell receptor beta chains listed below, sequenced in a study of blood T cell repertoires in COVID-19. Clones were read by immunoSEQ multiplex PCR, and TCRdb kept only the in-frame ones, dropping some. The table has 100,000 to 150,000 clones, approximately 90% seen once. The sample taken for sequencing was peripheral blood. These receptors originate from a human donor in a cohort sampled during active COVID-19.

The V gene is TRBV7-2, the J gene TRBJ2-5; D remains ambiguous. Trimming removed 1 base from V and 4 bases from J, with 13 bases in between. The CDR3 extends over 15 amino acids. The germline V gene encodes CDR1 SGHTA and CDR2 FQGNSA. The CDR3 nucleotides are TGTGCCAGCAGCTTAGTGGTCCGTACGGGAGAGACCCAGTACTTC. Residues: CASSLVVRTGETQYF.

V usage is TRBV12-3 or TRBV12-4 and J usage is TRBJ2-2; no firm D call. The V end lost 7 bases, the J end lost 1 base, and 4 bases lay between the germline ends. CDR3 length: 12 residues. The CDR3 DNA is TGTGCCAGCAAGCGGAACACCGGGGAGCTGTTTTTT. The encoded protein is CASKRNTGELFF.

The chain carries TRBV24-1 and TRBJ2-1; no reliable D call. This CDR3 is 13 amino acids long. Germline V lookup: CDR1 KGHDR, CDR2 SFDVKD. The V gene lost 0 bases and the J gene lost 5 bases, with 4 bases spanning the gap. The chain's CDR3 is CATSDLRNNEQFF. As DNA, the CDR3 is TGTGCCACCAGTGATTTGCGTAACAATGAGCAGTTCTTC.

V usage is TRBV7-9 and J usage is TRBJ2-5; TRBD1 aligns across 9 bases. The V segment lost 4 bases and the J segment 5 bases; nucleotides outside the gene matches: 11. Per germline, CDR1 SEHNR and CDR2 FQNEAQ (reference sequence). There are 16 residues in the CDR3. The CDR3 DNA is TGTGCCAGCAGCTCCCTCGGGACAGGGCGCAAGGAGACCCAGTACTTC. Amino acids: CASSSLGTGRKETQYF.

CDR3: CASSYVAGGYEQYF. The CDR3 DNA reads as TGTGCCAGCAGTTACGTCGCGGGGGGCTACGAGCAGTACTTC. J is TRBJ2-7 and V is TRBV6-6; 8 positions agree with TRBD2. The CDR3 consists of 14 residues. The V gene end was trimmed by 2 bases and the J gene end by 3 bases; junction bases not matched to a gene: 3. Germline V gene sequence: CDR1 MNHNY, CDR2 SVGAGI (reference sequence).

This sequence joins TRBV5-5 and TRBJ1-6; D is possibly TRBD1 (5 bases). V was pared by 0 bases and J by 10 bases, with 14 bases between. Germline V gene data show CDR1 as SGHKS and CDR2 as YYEKEE (reference sequence). CDR3 length equals 15 residues. CDR3 sequence: CASSLAGGTGSPLHF. The DNA of the CDR3 is TGTGCCAGCAGCTTGGCCGGGGGGACCGGATCACCCCTCCACTTT.